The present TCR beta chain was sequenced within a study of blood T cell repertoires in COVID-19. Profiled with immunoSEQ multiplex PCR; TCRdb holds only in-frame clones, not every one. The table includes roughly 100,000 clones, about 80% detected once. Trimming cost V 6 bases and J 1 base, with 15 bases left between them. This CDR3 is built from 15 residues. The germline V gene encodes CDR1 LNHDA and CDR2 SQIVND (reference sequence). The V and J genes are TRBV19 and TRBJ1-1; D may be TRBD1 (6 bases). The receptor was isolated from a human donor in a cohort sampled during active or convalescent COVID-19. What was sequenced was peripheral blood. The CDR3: CASRDRQVRNTEAFF. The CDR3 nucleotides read TGTGCCAGTAGGGATCGACAGGTCAGGAACACTGAAGCTTTCTTT.